The T cell receptor (beta chain) under discussion was sequenced for a study of blood T cell repertoires in COVID-19. Study summary: Samples of COVID-19 (acute and convalescent) were obtained from the United States, Italy and Spain. From T cells, B-cell-depleted T cells, or PBMCs came the material, which was cDNA or gDNA.

Assay used: immunoSEQ multiplex PCR; TCRdb lists only in-frame clones, some missing. This table has over 75,000 clones, around 88% appearing once. Seattle patients were enrolled while actively infected and followed longitudinally. V shed 2 bases and J shed 3 bases, with 11 bases lying between them. The CDR3 contains 15 residues. Per germline, CDR1 KGHSH and CDR2 LQKENI. The sequenced sample consisted of peripheral blood. V is TRBV18 and J is TRBJ2-1, with a weak D call TRBD1 (6 bases). The receptor was derived from a man aged 50 to 60 with COVID-19, enrolled during active disease. The chain's CDR3 is CASSPNRQVYNEQFF. DNA of the CDR3: TGTGCCAGCTCACCAAATAGACAGGTCTACAATGAGCAGTTCTTC. Together with reference TRBV18 and TRBJ2-1, the CDR3 gives the full variable domain: NAGVMQNPRHLVRRRGQEARLRCSPMKGHSHVYWYRQLPEEGLKFMVYLQKENIIDESGMPKERFSAEFPKEGPSILRIQQVVRGDSAAYFCASSPNRQVYNEQFFGPGTRLTVL.